The 23 T cell receptor beta chains listed next were all sequenced from one sample in a study of T cell repertoires in breast cancer (dated by TCRdb to about 2016). Library preparation used emulsion pairing. TCRdb shows the sequencer as Illumina MiSeq. Unpaired genes were suppressed by a second nested PCR with blocking oligos, after which a third nested PCR added Illumina adaptors and barcodes. TCRdb reanalyzed the raw reads on its own, using fastp at Q25 for trimming and MiXCR for clone calling, and kept in-frame beta chains. Rows merge per CDR3 protein into single entries with the most common DNA and genes. The sample table holds some 37,000 distinct CDR3 sequences, of which over 40% were seen once. The biggest ten clones account for approximately 60% of the sample. The study used an expanded emulsion RT-PCR method with primers for all TCR V genes to analyze paired alpha-beta TCRs of CD8+ T cells.

Material for sequencing was CD8+ T cells. Receptor source: a pool of human donors with breast cancer or a healthy control (not recorded which).

The CDR3: CASSLAFRVSSYNEQFF. The CDR3 DNA sequence: TGTGCCAGCAGTCTAGCTTTCCGGGTGAGCTCCTACAATGAGCAGTTCTTC. This sequence joins TRBV5-6 and TRBJ2-1; D is possibly TRBD2 (5 bases). V shed 5 bases and J shed 0 bases, with 18 bases lying between them. From germline, CDR1 is SGHDT and CDR2 YYEEEE. The CDR3 covers 17 residues. The variable domain in full, completed from reference TRBV5-6 and TRBJ2-1, reads DAGVTQSPTHLIKTRGQQVTLRCSPKSGHDTVSWYQQALGQGPQFIFQYYEEEERQRGNFPDRFSGHQFPNYSSELNVNALLLGDSALYLCASSLAFRVSSYNEQFFGPGTRLTVL.

The V call is TRBV7-9, the J call TRBJ2-1; 9 bases agree with TRBD2. In germline, CDR1 is SEHNR, CDR2 FQNEAQ (reference sequence). With V trimmed by 10 bases and J by 6 bases, 10 bases remained unmatched. This CDR3 region has 14 residues. CDR3 in DNA: TGTGCCACCGGGGCAGCGGGAGGCCCCAATGAGCAGTTCTTC. Protein: CATGAAGGPNEQFF.

Note on this clonotype: A much larger clone differs by one base, so this may be a read error. This sequence joins TRBV6-1 and TRBJ1-2; weak D call: TRBD1 (5 bases). The length of the CDR3 is 13 residues. The germline V gene has CDR1 MNHNS and CDR2 SASEGT. The CDR3: CASSPGTLLGCTF. The DNA for the CDR3 is TGTGCCAGCAGTCCCGGGACCTTACTGGGCTGCACCTTC.

In this sample, this clonotype turned up a few times. The V call is TRBV4-1, the J call TRBJ2-1, with 7 nucleotides matching TRBD1. J lost 7 bases, V lost 4 bases, and 10 bases had no gene match. CDR1 is MGHRA and CDR2 is YSYEKL in the germline V gene. This CDR3 has 15 residues. The CDR3 spells CASSRDRAVRNEQFF. The DNA of the CDR3 is TGCGCCAGCAGCCGCGACAGGGCAGTAAGGAATGAGCAGTTCTTC.

The rearrangement uses TRBV5-1 and TRBJ2-3; D is perhaps TRBD2 (5 bases). The CDR3 consists of 14 residues. V gave up 5 bases and J gave up 5 bases, with 15 bases separating them. CDR1 and CDR2 from the germline V gene are SGHRS and YFSETQ. The CDR3 DNA reads TGCGCCAGCAGGAACAGCGGCGAGGTAGATACGCAGTATTTT. Amino acid sequence: CASRNSGEVDTQYF.

In its sample, this clonotype was seen once. The chain has TRBV3-1 and TRBJ2-1, with TRBD2 identical over 9 bases. The length of the CDR3 is 13 residues. J lost 13 bases, V lost 0 bases, and 4 bases had no gene match. Germline lookup yields CDR1 LGHDT and CDR2 YNNKEL (reference sequence). CDR3 bases: TGTGCCAGCAGCCAAGATAGACTAGCGGCCCAGTTCTTC. It codes for CASSQDRLAAQFF.

A note on this clonotype: No conserved phenylalanine or tryptophan ends this CDR3, so it is likely a read error. The J gene is TRBJ1-5, the V gene TRBV14; D may be TRBD1 (6 bases). Trimming took 9 bases from V and 7 from J, leaving 22 bases between them. Looked up from germline, CDR1 is SGHDN and CDR2 is FVKESK. CDR3 length: 15 residues. The DNA of the CDR3 is TGTGCCAGTCAATTCTGCAGGGGCACGGGACAGCCCCAGCATGTT. It yields the protein CASQFCRGTGQPQHV.

This clonotype was seen more than once but under ten times. The CDR3, as DNA: TGTGCCAGCAGTTTGGAAACTAACTATGGCTACACCTTC. Its translation: CASSLETNYGYTF. V and J are TRBV6-1 and TRBJ1-2; D is unclear. This CDR3 region has 13 residues. V was shortened by 5 bases and J by 0 bases, with 7 bases between the two germline ends. CDR1 and CDR2 from the germline V gene are MNHNS and SASEGT.

As regards this clonotype: The junction departs from germline at one end; a sequencing error may be responsible. J is TRBJ2-3 and V is TRBV6-5; 9 positions agree with TRBD2. There are 17 residues in the CDR3. Germline loops: CDR1 MNHEY, CDR2 SVGAGI. In DNA form, the CDR3 reads TGTGCCGGCAGTCCCACCCTTGAGCGGGAGGGCACAGATACGCAGTATTTT. Its protein product is CAGSPTLEREGTDTQYF.

This clonotype appeared a few times. The chain uses TRBV10-1 and TRBJ2-3; D remains unclear. The CDR3 is 13 amino acids. Trimming removed 0 bases from V and 4 bases from J, with 5 bases in between. Germline V lookup: CDR1 WNHNN, CDR2 SYGVQD (reference sequence). DNA for the CDR3: TGCGCCAGCAGTGAGTCCCAGGCAGATACGCAGTATTTT. Its protein product is CASSESQADTQYF.

About this clonotype itself: Likely a read error: the CDR3 ends without its conserved phenylalanine or tryptophan. The V gene is TRBV20-1, the J gene TRBJ2-3; no clear D gene. The CDR3 has 13 residues. Germline lookup yields CDR1 DFQATT and CDR2 SNEGSKA (reference sequence). V was trimmed by 6 bases and J by 0 bases, leaving 10 bases between them. The DNA for the CDR3 is TGCAGTGCGCATGGGTCTAGCACAGATACGCAGTATTCT. It yields the protein CSAHGSSTDTQYS.

The chain employs TRBV28 and TRBJ1-2; D remains unclear. The germline gives CDR1 MDHEN, CDR2 SYDVKM. Trimming shortened V by 6 bases and J by 4 bases, and 15 bases separated the two germline ends. This CDR3 spans 14 amino acids. CDR3 in amino acids: CASSLLGLSYGYTF. The CDR3 DNA follows: TGTGCCAGCAGCCTCCTGGGCCTTTCCTATGGCTACACCTTC.

Worth noting for this clonotype: A much larger clone lies a single base off, so this may be a read error. This chain uses TRBV5-4 with TRBJ1-1, with TRBD1 as a possible D gene (6 bases). The germline V gene encodes CDR1 SGHNT and CDR2 YYREEE (reference sequence). This CDR3 is 13 amino acids long. CDR3 sequence reads: CASNRDRSTEASF. The DNA of the CDR3 is TGTGCCAGCAACCGTGACAGGAGTACTGAAGCTTCCTTT.

The V call is TRBV3-1, the J call TRBJ2-1; TRBD2 might be the D (7 bases). V lost 7 bases and J lost 9, with 16 bases in between. The CDR3 has 13 amino acids. The V gene's germline CDR1 is LGHDT and CDR2 YNNKEL (reference sequence). For the CDR3, the DNA is TGTGCCAGCACCGGAGGGGGGGGGAGTGAGCAGTTCTTC. The encoded protein is CASTGGGGSEQFF.

In this sample, this clonotype turned up many times. V usage is TRBV20-1 and J usage is TRBJ1-1; 8 bases align to TRBD1. This CDR3 has 14 residues. V shed 4 bases, J shed 0 bases, and the junction held 4 bases outside the gene matches. Looked up from germline, CDR1 is DFQATT and CDR2 is SNEGSKA (reference sequence). CDR3 region: CSATQGGLNTEAFF. In DNA, the CDR3 is TGCAGTGCTACACAGGGGGGATTGAACACTGAAGCTTTCTTT.

The J gene is TRBJ1-5, the V gene TRBV6-1; TRBD1 aligns across 7 bases. Germline V gives CDR1 MNHNS, CDR2 SASEGT. The CDR3 loop spans 14 amino acids. V was clipped by 5 bases and J by 3 bases; unmatched bases: 4. CDR3 bases: TGTGCCAGCAGTCGGGGACAGCTCAATCAGCCCCAGCATTTT. As protein: CASSRGQLNQPQHF.

The V and J genes are TRBV19 and TRBJ1-5; D uncertain. CDR1 and CDR2 from the germline V gene are LNHDA and SQIVND (reference sequence). V was pared by 2 bases and J by 6 bases, with 14 bases between. This CDR3 region has 15 residues. The CDR3 sequence: CASSIRVVPSQPQHF. CDR3 in DNA: TGTGCCAGTAGTATACGTGTGGTACCGAGTCAGCCCCAGCATTTT.

This clonotype is labeled as medium-sized. The chain employs TRBV27 and TRBJ2-6; tentatively, D is TRBD1 or TRBD2 (5 bases each). There are 15 residues in the CDR3. From germline, CDR1 is MNHEY and CDR2 SMNVEV (reference sequence). V lost 3 bases to trimming and J lost 7 bases, with 13 bases between them. In DNA form, the CDR3 reads TGTGCCAGCAGTTTCATGGGGGTTGGTGCCAACGTCCTGACTTTC. It translates to CASSFMGVGANVLTF.

The sample holds many counts of this clonotype. The chain combines TRBV7-2 with TRBJ2-7; D ambiguous. Germline CDR1 reads SGHTA; CDR2 reads FQGNSA. There are 12 residues in the CDR3. V was shortened by 4 bases and J by 3 bases, with 7 bases between the two germline ends. The CDR3 sequence: CASSSQNYEQYF. The DNA of the CDR3 is TGTGCCAGCAGCTCGCAGAACTACGAGCAGTACTTC.

The gene calls are TRBV6-2 or TRBV6-3 and TRBJ1-2; D is perhaps TRBD1 (5 bases). The CDR3 covers 14 residues. The germline V and J ends were trimmed by 5 bases and 10 bases, with 20 bases remaining between them. CDR1 and CDR2 from the germline V gene are MNHEY and SVGEGT. The CDR3 is CASSRWKGSYNYTF. As DNA, the CDR3 is TGTGCCAGCAGTCGCTGGAAGGGGTCTTATAACTACACCTTC.

The chain joins TRBV20-1 to TRBJ2-3, with 10 positions matching TRBD2. V trimming: 7 bases; J trimming: 6 bases; junction bases outside the gene matches: 10. This CDR3 contains 14 residues. Germline CDR1 reads DFQATT; CDR2 reads SNEGSKA (reference sequence). The CDR3 DNA follows: TGCAGTGTTATACTTAGCGGGGGGCTGGATACGCAGTATTTT. This gives the protein CSVILSGGLDTQYF.

The rearrangement joins TRBV4-2 to TRBJ2-3; D gene uncertain. The CDR3 extends over 14 amino acids. Trimming took 4 bases from V and 0 from J, leaving 8 bases between them. Germline CDR1 and CDR2: LGHNA and YNFKEQ. CDR3: CASSLETSTDTQYF. The DNA for the CDR3 is TGTGCCAGCAGCCTGGAGACCAGCACAGATACGCAGTATTTT.

V and J are TRBV5-1 and TRBJ1-1; D uncertain. The CDR3 sequence is 14 residues long. Germline V gene sequence: CDR1 SGHRS, CDR2 YFSETQ. The V and J ends lost 5 bases and 2 bases respectively, with 13 bases between them. CDR3 region: CASRIETSNTEAFF. The CDR3 DNA is TGCGCCAGCAGGATTGAGACATCTAACACTGAAGCTTTCTTT.